This is a list of T cell receptor beta chains from one sample in a study of immune evolution from preneoplasia to lung adenocarcinoma. Sequencing was performed with immunoSEQ multiplex PCR; in TCRdb, only in-frame clones are kept and a portion is missing. The sample lists about 40,000 clones; 60% to 75% were seen once. Sample: FFPE invasive lung adenocarcinoma tissue. The receptors here all came from a person between 60 and 70 years old with lung adenocarcinoma. Each CDR3 is given with its conserved first and last residue. A D gene is named only where the DNA matches it firmly. Rows give clone size only sometimes, using once, few, many, or a class for an expanded clone.

d_gene,v_gene,j_gene,abundance,CDR3nt,CDR3aa
.,TRBV4-1,TRBJ2-4,medium-sized,TGCGCCAGCAGCCAAGTCCTGGACCCCACAGCCAAAAACATTCAGTACTTC,CASSQVLDPTAKNIQYF
.,TRBV6-1,TRBJ2-7,.,TGTGCCAGCAGGACCCAACAGAGCTCCTACGAGCAGTACTTC,CASRTQQSSYEQYF
TRBD2,TRBV29-1,TRBJ2-3,.,TGCAGCGTTGAGGGGGGGGAGGGTATCACAGATACGCAGTATTTT,CSVEGGEGITDTQYF
.,TRBV27,TRBJ2-7,.,TGTGCCAGCGCATCAGCACCTTACTACGAGCAGTACTTC,CASASAPYYEQYF
TRBD1,TRBV6-6,TRBJ2-7,.,TGTGCCAGCAGTTACAGTCAGGGGGCGGCCTACGAGCAGTACTTC,CASSYSQGAAYEQYF
.,TRBV11-3,TRBJ2-2,.,TGTGCCAGCAGCTCAGCAAGTCGGGGCACCGGGGAGCTGTTTTTT,CASSSASRGTGELFF
.,TRBV5-4,TRBJ2-5,.,TGTGCCAGCAGCTACCCCCAAGAGACCCAGTACTTC,CASSYPQETQYF
TRBD1,TRBV19,TRBJ2-3,few,TGTGCCAGTAGTGCCGACAGGGCAGATACGCAGTATTTT,CASSADRADTQYF
TRBD2,TRBV4-2,TRBJ2-3,.,TGTGCCAGCAGCCAAGAGAAACTAGCGGGAGCTCTGAGCACAGATACGCAGTATTTT,CASSQEKLAGALSTDTQYF
TRBD1,TRBV18,TRBJ2-2,.,TGTGCCAGCTCACCCCAGGGGGCTCAAGGCACCGGGGAGCTGTTTTTT,CASSPQGAQGTGELFF
TRBD2,TRBV5-4,TRBJ2-7,.,TGTGCCAGCACCACGACGGGACTAAAGCACTACGAGCAGTACTTC,CASTTTGLKHYEQYF
TRBD2,TRBV6-5,TRBJ2-1,.,TGTGCCAGCAACTCCCAGCGGGGCTACAATGAGCAGTTCTTC,CASNSQRGYNEQFF
.,TRBV5-1,TRBJ1-1,few,TGCGCCAGCAGCTCAACAACGAACACTGAAGCTTTCTTT,CASSSTTNTEAFF
.,TRBV5-4,TRBJ1-1,.,TGTGCCAGCAGATCAGTCGGGGGGGCTGAAGCTTTCTTT,CASRSVGGAEAFF
TRBD1,TRBV5-1,TRBJ1-1,.,TGCGCCAGCACGCCGCGGGGACAGGGGAACACTGAAGCTTTCTTT,CASTPRGQGNTEAFF
.,TRBV30,TRBJ1-4,.,TGTGCCTGGAGTGTAATGGGTAAAAAACTGTTTTTT,CAWSVMGKKLFF
TRBD1,TRBV7-9,TRBJ2-1,.,TGTGCCAGCAGCTCAACGGACAGGGGGGATGAGCAGTTCTTC,CASSSTDRGDEQFF
.,TRBV7-9,TRBJ2-2,.,TGTGCCAGCAGTCCGCGGGACCGACACACCGGGGAGCTGTTTTTT,CASSPRDRHTGELFF
.,TRBV19,TRBJ2-1,.,TGTGCCAGTAGTATAGATGGGGGGAGCAGCGTCAATGAGCAGTTCTTC,CASSIDGGSSVNEQFF
TRBD1,TRBV30,TRBJ1-5,.,TGTGCCTGGAGTGCGAACTCAGGGGGCGGTCAGCCCCAGCATTTT,CAWSANSGGGQPQHF
TRBD2,TRBV30,TRBJ2-1,.,TGTGCCTGGAGTGTAGCGGGAGTGAGTTTCCATGAGCAGTTCTTC,CAWSVAGVSFHEQFF
.,TRBV28,TRBJ1-1,few,TGTGCCAGCAGCACCGGGCCCATGAACACTGAAGCTTTCTTT,CASSTGPMNTEAFF
TRBD1,TRBV30,TRBJ2-5,few,TGTGCCTGGAGTAAGGGGACAGGGGAGACCCAGTACTTC,CAWSKGTGETQYF
.,TRBV6-6,TRBJ2-2,.,TGTGCCAGCAGTTACGCGACAGCAAACACCGGGGAGCTGTTTTTT,CASSYATANTGELFF
.,TRBV7-2,TRBJ2-5,.,TGTGCCAGCAGCCGTGGGCCCCAAGAGACCCAGTACTTC,CASSRGPQETQYF
.,TRBV7-6,TRBJ1-2,few,TGTGCCAGCAGCCCGGGGGGGCAGGCAGCGTATGGCTACACCTTC,CASSPGGQAAYGYTF
.,TRBV6-1,TRBJ2-1,.,TGTGCCACGGGGGATTACAATGAGCAGTTCTTC,CATGDYNEQFF
.,TRBV7-2,TRBJ1-4,medium-sized,TGTGCCAGCAGCTTATACACGACTAATGAAAAACTGTTTTTT,CASSLYTTNEKLFF
TRBD2,TRBV7-9,TRBJ2-1,.,TGTGCCAGCAGCTTCGGAGCGGGAGAGGGGGATGAGCAGTTCTTC,CASSFGAGEGDEQFF
.,TRBV29-1,TRBJ1-4,few,TGCAGCGTTTATGGGGTGGGCGAAAAACTGTTTTTT,CSVYGVGEKLFF
.,TRBV7-9,TRBJ1-3,once,TGTGCCAGCAGCTTAGGCCCCGCGGGGGGAAACACCATATATTTT,CASSLGPAGGNTIYF
.,TRBV7-9,TRBJ2-7,few,TGTGCCAGCAGGGCCGGGCTGGCTGGTGAGCAGTACTTC,CASRAGLAGEQYF
.,TRBV5-4,TRBJ2-2,.,TGTGCCAGCAGCTTGCTAAGCGTCGGAGCCGGGGAGCTGTTTTTT,CASSLLSVGAGELFF
.,TRBV7-8,TRBJ2-3,.,TGTGCCAGCAGCATCGGGGGCCCCGGGAGTGGGGGGACTAACAGAGATACGCAGTATTTT,CASSIGGPGSGGTNRDTQYF
.,TRBV6-6,TRBJ2-5,.,TGTGCCAGCAGTTACTCAGGGAGGCGGGAGACCCAGTACTTC,CASSYSGRRETQYF
TRBD1,TRBV7-4,TRBJ1-5,few,TGTGCCAGCAGCTTAGGACAGGGTTCGGATCAGCCCCAGCATTTT,CASSLGQGSDQPQHF
.,TRBV4-2,TRBJ1-1,once,TGTGCCAGCAGCCAGGATCGAGCAGTGGGCACTGAAGCTTTCTTT,CASSQDRAVGTEAFF
.,TRBV10-3,TRBJ1-2,.,TGTGCCATCAGTGATATATGGGATGGCTACACCTTC,CAISDIWDGYTF
TRBD1,TRBV19,TRBJ1-4,.,TGTGCCAGTAGTACCGACAGGGCCGCTAATGAAAAACTGTTTTTT,CASSTDRAANEKLFF
.,TRBV5-6,TRBJ2-7,.,TGTGCCAGCAGCCGGCGGGGGCTCGAGCAGTACTTC,CASSRRGLEQYF
.,TRBV20-1,TRBJ2-7,.,TGCAGTGCCCAGCCACAGGTAGAGCAGTACTTC,CSAQPQVEQYF
.,TRBV11-2,TRBJ2-2,.,TGTGCCAGCAGCTTAGTATCAGCCGGGAGCAACACCGGGGAGCTGTTTTTT,CASSLVSAGSNTGELFF
.,TRBV9,TRBJ2-1,few,TGTGCCAGCAGCGTAGATAGAGCCACCTACAATGAGCAGTTCTTC,CASSVDRATYNEQFF
TRBD1,TRBV19,TRBJ2-7,few,TGTGCCAGTAGTACGACAGGGAGCTCCTACGAGCAGTACTTC,CASSTTGSSYEQYF
TRBD2,TRBV4-1,TRBJ2-1,.,TGCGCCAGCAGCCGGCTAGCGGGAGAGGCCTACAATGAGCAGTTCTTC,CASSRLAGEAYNEQFF
.,TRBV7-2,TRBJ1-2,.,TGTGCCAGCAGCGAGTTCCTCGGGGAGGGCACCTTC,CASSEFLGEGTF
.,TRBV7-9,TRBJ2-1,.,TGTGCCAGCAGCTTCGGAGGGGCCGTCTGGGGTGAGCAGTTCTTC,CASSFGGAVWGEQFF
TRBD1,TRBV6-6,TRBJ1-5,.,TGTGCCAGCACCGGGACAGGGGTATGGCCCCAGCATTTT,CASTGTGVWPQHF
.,TRBV29-1,TRBJ2-6,few,TGCAGCGTGGGGACCTCTGGGGCCAACGTCCTGACTTTC,CSVGTSGANVLTF
.,TRBV27,TRBJ2-7,.,TGTGCCAGCAGGCCACTAGCCCTAGACTACGAGCAGTACTTC,CASRPLALDYEQYF
TRBD1,TRBV6-1,TRBJ1-4,few,TGTGCCAGCAGCGGACAGGGATTTGGAGAAAAACTGTTTTTT,CASSGQGFGEKLFF
TRBD2,TRBV18,TRBJ2-1,.,TGTGCCAGCTCGCGGACTAGCGGGGGTGTCTACAATGAGCAGTTCTTC,CASSRTSGGVYNEQFF
.,TRBV6-1,TRBJ2-7,.,TGTGCCAGCAGAGCTCGCCAACCGGGCCTGAGCGAGCAGTACTTC,CASRARQPGLSEQYF
TRBD1,TRBV28,TRBJ2-7,.,TGTGCCAGCAGTCCCAGGGACAGGGACTACGAGCAGTACTTC,CASSPRDRDYEQYF
.,TRBV7-2,TRBJ1-2,.,TGTGCCAGCAGCCCAGACAGGTTCTATGGCTACACCTTC,CASSPDRFYGYTF
.,TRBV10-3,TRBJ2-3,.,TGTGCCATCAGTGAAGGAACGGCGGGGCTCGCAGATACGCAGTATTTT,CAISEGTAGLADTQYF
.,TRBV7-3,TRBJ1-1,.,TGTGCCAGCAGCTTCGGTCGGAACACTGAAGCTTTCTTT,CASSFGRNTEAFF
TRBD1,TRBV9,TRBJ2-5,.,TGTGCCAGCAGCGTAGTTTCAGAGGGGGCGACCCAGTACTTC,CASSVVSEGATQYF
TRBD2,TRBV28,TRBJ2-1,.,TGTGCCAGCAGTTTGGGAGGGAGGAGGGAGCAGTTCTTC,CASSLGGRREQFF
.,TRBV2,TRBJ2-7,.,TGTGCCGGGGGCAAGAAAAGGGGAACGTACGAGCAGTACTTC,CAGGKKRGTYEQYF